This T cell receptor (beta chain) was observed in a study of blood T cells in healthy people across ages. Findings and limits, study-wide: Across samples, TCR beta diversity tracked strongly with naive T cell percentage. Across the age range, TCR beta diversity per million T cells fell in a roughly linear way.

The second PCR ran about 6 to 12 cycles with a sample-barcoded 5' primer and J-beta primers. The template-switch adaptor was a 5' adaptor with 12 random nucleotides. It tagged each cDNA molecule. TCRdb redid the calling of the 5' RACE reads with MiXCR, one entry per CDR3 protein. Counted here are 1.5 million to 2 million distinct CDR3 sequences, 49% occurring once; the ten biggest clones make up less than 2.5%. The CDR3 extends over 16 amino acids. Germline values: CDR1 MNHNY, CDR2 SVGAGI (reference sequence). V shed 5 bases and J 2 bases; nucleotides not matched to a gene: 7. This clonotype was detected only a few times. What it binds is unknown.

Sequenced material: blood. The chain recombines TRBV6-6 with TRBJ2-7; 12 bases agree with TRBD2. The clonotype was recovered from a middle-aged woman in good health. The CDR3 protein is CASSRGLAGPTYEQYF. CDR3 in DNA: TGTGCCAGCAGTCGCGGACTAGCGGGGCCAACCTACGAGCAGTACTTC.